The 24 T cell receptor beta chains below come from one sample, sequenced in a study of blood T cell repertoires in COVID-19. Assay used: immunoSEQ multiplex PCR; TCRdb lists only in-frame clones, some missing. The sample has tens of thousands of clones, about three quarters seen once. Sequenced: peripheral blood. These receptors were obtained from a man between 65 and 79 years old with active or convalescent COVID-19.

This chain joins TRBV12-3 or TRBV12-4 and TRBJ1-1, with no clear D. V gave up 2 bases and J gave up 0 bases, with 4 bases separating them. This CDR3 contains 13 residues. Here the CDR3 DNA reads TGTGCCAGCAGTTTACAATTGAACACTGAAGCTTTCTTT. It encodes CASSLQLNTEAFF.

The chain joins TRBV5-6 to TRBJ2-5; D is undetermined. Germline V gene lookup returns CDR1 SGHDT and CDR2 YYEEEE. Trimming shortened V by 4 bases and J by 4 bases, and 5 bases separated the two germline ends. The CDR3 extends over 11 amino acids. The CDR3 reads CASSIGETQYF. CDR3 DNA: TGTGCCAGCAGCATCGGAGAGACCCAGTACTTC.

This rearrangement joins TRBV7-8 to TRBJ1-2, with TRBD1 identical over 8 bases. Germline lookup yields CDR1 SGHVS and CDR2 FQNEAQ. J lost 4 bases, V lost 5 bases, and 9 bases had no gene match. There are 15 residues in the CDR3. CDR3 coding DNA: TGTGCCAGCAGCACCCGGGACAGGAAGAGCTATGGCTACACCTTC. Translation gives CASSTRDRKSYGYTF.

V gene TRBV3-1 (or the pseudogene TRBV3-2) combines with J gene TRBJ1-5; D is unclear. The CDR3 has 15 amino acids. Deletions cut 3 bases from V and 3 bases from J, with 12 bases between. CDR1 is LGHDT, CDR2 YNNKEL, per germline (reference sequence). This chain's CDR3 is CASSQSRGNNQPQHF. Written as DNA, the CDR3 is TGTGCCAGCAGCCAGAGCAGAGGGAACAATCAGCCCCAGCATTTT.

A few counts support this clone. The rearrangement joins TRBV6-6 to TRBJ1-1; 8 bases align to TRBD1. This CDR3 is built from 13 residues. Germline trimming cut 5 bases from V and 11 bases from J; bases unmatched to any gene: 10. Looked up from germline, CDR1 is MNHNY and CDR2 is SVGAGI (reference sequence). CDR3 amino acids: CASSPTGAGGAFF. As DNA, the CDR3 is TGTGCCAGCAGTCCGACAGGGGCCGGCGGTGCTTTCTTT.

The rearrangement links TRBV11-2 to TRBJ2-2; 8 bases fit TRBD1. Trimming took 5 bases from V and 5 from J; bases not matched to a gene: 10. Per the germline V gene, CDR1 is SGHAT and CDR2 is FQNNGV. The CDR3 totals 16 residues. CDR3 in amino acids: CASSPSQGARTGELFF. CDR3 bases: TGTGCCAGCAGCCCGTCTCAGGGGGCGAGGACCGGGGAGCTGTTTTTT.

The CDR3 region has the DNA TGTGCCAGCAGTTACGGGGAGGCCGGGGATGAAGCTTTCTTT. It translates to CASSYGEAGDEAFF. This chain joins TRBV6-2 or TRBV6-3 and TRBJ1-1; D remains unclear. Germline V gene sequence: CDR1 MNHEY, CDR2 SVGEGT. Trimming stripped 2 bases from V and 7 bases from J, with 14 bases between. The CDR3 length is 14 residues.

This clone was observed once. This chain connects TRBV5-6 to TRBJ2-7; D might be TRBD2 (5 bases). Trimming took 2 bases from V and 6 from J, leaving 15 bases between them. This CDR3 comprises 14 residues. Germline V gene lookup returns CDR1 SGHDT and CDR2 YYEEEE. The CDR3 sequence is CASSFGVTLSEQYF. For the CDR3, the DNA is TGTGCCAGCAGCTTCGGGGTGACCCTCTCCGAGCAGTACTTC.

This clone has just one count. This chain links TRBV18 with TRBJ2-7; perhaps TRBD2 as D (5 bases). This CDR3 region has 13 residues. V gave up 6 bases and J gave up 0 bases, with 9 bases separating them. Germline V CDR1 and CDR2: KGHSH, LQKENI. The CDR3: CASSAGGSYEQYF. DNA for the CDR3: TGTGCCAGCTCGGCGGGCGGCTCCTACGAGCAGTACTTC.

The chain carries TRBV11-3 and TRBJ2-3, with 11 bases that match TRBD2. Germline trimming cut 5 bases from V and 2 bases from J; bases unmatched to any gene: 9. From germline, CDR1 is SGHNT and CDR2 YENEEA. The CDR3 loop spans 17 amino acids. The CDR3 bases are TGTGCCAGCAGCCGACTTCAGACTAGCGGGAACACAGATACGCAGTATTTT. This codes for CASSRLQTSGNTDTQYF.

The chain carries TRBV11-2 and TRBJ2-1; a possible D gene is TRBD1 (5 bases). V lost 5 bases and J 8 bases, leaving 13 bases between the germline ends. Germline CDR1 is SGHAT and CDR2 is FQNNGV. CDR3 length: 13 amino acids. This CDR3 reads CASSPRWGDEQFF. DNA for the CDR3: TGTGCCAGCAGCCCCCGATGGGGCGATGAGCAGTTCTTC.

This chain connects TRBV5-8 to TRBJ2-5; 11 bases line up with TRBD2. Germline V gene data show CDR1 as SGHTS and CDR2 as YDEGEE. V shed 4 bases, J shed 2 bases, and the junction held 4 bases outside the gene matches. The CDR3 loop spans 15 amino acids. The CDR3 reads CASSRGLAVQETQYF. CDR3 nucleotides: TGTGCCAGCAGCAGGGGACTAGCGGTACAAGAGACCCAGTACTTC.

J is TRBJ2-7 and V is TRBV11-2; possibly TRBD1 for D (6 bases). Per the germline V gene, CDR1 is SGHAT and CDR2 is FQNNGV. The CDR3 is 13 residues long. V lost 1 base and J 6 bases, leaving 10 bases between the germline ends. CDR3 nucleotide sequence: TGTGCCAGCAGCTTAGGGCTAGGGGGCGAGCAGTACTTC. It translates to CASSLGLGGEQYF.

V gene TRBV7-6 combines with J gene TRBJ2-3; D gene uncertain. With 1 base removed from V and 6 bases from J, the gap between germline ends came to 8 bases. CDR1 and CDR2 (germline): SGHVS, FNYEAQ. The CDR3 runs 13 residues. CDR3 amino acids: CASSLGARDTQYF. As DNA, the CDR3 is TGTGCCAGCAGCTTAGGCGCTAGGGATACGCAGTATTTT.

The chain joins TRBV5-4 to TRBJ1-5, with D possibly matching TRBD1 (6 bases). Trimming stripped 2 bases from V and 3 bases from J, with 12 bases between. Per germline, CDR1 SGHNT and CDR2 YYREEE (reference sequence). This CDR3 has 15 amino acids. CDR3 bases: TGTGCCAGCAGCTTATCGGGACAAAACAATCAGCCCCAGCATTTT. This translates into CASSLSGQNNQPQHF.

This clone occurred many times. In DNA, the CDR3 is TGTGCCAGCAGTTTGGACAGGGTATCTTATGGCTACACCTTC. This encodes CASSLDRVSYGYTF. This chain connects TRBV11-3 to TRBJ1-2, with 8 bases aligning to TRBD1. Germline CDR1 is SGHNT and CDR2 is YENEEA. J gave up 5 bases and V 6 bases, and 8 bases lay outside the gene matches. The CDR3 loop spans 14 amino acids.

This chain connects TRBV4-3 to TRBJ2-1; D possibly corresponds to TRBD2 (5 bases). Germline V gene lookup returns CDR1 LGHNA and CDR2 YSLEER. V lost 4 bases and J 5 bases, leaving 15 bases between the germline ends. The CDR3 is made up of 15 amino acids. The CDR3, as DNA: TGCGCCAGCAGCCCGAGGGAGTCAGTCAACAATGAGCAGTTCTTC. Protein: CASSPRESVNNEQFF.

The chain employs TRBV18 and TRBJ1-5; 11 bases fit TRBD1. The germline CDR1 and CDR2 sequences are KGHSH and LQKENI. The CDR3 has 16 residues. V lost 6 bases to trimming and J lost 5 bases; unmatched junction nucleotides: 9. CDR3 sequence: CASSAVGTGGDQPQHF. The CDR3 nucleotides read TGTGCCAGCTCCGCTGTTGGGACAGGGGGAGATCAGCCCCAGCATTTT.

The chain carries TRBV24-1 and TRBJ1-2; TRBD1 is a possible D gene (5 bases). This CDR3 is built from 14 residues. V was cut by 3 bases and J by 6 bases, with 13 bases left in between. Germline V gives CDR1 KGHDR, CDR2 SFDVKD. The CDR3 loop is CATSDPFQGHGYTF. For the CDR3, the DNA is TGTGCCACCAGTGATCCTTTTCAGGGTCATGGCTACACCTTC.

The CDR3 sequence is CASSPRQGYSYEQYF. In DNA, the CDR3 is TGTGCCAGCTCACCACGGCAGGGGTACTCCTACGAGCAGTACTTC. This chain links TRBV18 with TRBJ2-7, with a tentative D call TRBD1 (6 bases). V lost 1 base, J lost 0 bases, and 10 bases lay in between. Germline loops: CDR1 KGHSH, CDR2 LQKENI. The CDR3 has 15 residues.

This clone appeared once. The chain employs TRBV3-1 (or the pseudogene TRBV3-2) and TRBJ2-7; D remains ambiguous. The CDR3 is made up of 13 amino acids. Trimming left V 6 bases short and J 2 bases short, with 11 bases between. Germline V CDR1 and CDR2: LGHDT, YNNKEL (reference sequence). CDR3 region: CASSSGPAYEQYF. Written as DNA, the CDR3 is TGTGCCAGCAGTTCAGGCCCAGCCTACGAGCAGTACTTC.

CDR3 DNA sequence: TGTGCCAGCAGATCTCAACCCAGTTCCACTGAAGCTTTCTTT. Residues: CASRSQPSSTEAFF. The chain links TRBV11-1 to TRBJ1-1; no reliable D call. Germline V gene sequence: CDR1 SGHAT, CDR2 FQDESV (reference sequence). This CDR3 is 14 amino acids long. V dropped 6 bases and J dropped 4 bases, with 15 bases sitting between them. Variable domain in full (rest from reference TRBV11-1 and TRBJ1-1): EAEVAQSPRYKITEKSQAVAFWCDPISGHATLYWYRQILGQGPELLVQFQDESVVDDSQLPKDRFSAERLKGVDSTLKIQPAELGDSAMYLCASRSQPSSTEAFFGQGTRLTVV.

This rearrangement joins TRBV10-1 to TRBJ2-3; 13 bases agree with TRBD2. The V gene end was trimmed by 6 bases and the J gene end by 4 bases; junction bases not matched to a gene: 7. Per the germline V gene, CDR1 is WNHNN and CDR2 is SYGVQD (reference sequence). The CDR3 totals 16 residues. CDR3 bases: TGCGCCAGCAGGGGGGGACTAGCGGGAAACGCAGATACGCAGTATTTT. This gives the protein CASRGGLAGNADTQYF.

The chain's CDR3 is CASRGPSPYEQYF. The DNA for the CDR3 is TGTGCCAGCAGGGGCCCGAGTCCCTACGAGCAGTACTTC. This sequence joins TRBV6-5 and TRBJ2-7; D ambiguous. Trimming took 6 bases from V and 2 from J, leaving 11 bases between them. This CDR3 is built from 13 residues. CDR1 is MNHEY, CDR2 SVGAGI, per germline.